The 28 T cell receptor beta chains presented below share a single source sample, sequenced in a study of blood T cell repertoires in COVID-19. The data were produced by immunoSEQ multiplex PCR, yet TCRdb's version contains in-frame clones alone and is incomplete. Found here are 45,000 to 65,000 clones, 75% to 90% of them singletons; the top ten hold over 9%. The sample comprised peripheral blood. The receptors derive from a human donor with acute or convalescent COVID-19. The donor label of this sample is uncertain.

Here the CDR3 DNA reads TGCGCCAGCTGGACAGGGCTTAACTACAATGAGCAGTTCTTC. Translated, it gives CASWTGLNYNEQFF. The chain joins TRBV5-1 to TRBJ2-1, with TRBD1 matching 8 bases. This CDR3 spans 14 amino acids. Per germline, CDR1 SGHRS and CDR2 YFSETQ. Germline trimming cut 7 bases from V and 3 bases from J; bases unmatched to any gene: 6.

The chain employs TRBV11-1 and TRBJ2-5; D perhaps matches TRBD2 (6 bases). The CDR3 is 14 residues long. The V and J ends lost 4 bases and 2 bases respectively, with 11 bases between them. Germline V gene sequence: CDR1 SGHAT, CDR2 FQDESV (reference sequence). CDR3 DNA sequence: TGTGCCAGCAGCTCGAGACTAGGACAAGAGACCCAGTACTTC. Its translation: CASSSRLGQETQYF.

The CDR3, as DNA: TGTGCCAGCTCACCAGATCAGTACGAGCAGTACTTC. Encoded protein: CASSPDQYEQYF. V and J are TRBV18 and TRBJ2-7; D is uncertain. The CDR3 sequence is 12 residues long. Germline CDR1 KGHSH, CDR2 LQKENI. With 2 bases removed from V and 4 bases from J, the gap between germline ends came to 6 bases.

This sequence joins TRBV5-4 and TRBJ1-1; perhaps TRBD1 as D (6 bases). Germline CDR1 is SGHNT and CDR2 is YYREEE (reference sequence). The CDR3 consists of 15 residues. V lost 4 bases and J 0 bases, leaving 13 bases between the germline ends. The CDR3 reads CASSRFGGLNTEAFF. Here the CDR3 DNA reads TGTGCCAGCAGCCGCTTTGGGGGCCTGAACACTGAAGCTTTCTTT.

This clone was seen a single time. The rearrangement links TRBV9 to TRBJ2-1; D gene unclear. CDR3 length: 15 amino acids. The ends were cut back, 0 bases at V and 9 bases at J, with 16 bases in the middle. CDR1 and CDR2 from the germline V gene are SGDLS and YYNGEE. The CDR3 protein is CASSVASYPSSEQFF. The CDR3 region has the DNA TGTGCCAGCAGCGTAGCTAGTTACCCCTCCAGTGAGCAGTTCTTC.

CDR3 coding DNA: TGTGCCAGCAGCTTGCTCGATAATTCACCCCTCCACTTT. This sequence encodes CASSLLDNSPLHF. V and J are TRBV5-6 and TRBJ1-6; no firm D call. The germline CDR1 and CDR2 sequences are SGHDT and YYEEEE. This CDR3 spans 13 amino acids. The ends were cut back, 1 base at V and 5 bases at J, with 4 bases in the middle.

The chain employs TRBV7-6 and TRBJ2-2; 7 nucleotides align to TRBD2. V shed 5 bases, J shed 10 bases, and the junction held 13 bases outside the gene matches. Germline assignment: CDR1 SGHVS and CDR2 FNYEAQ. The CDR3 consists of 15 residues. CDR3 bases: TGTGCCAGCAGCGCTCAGGTCGGGAGGCCGGAGGAGCTGTTTTTT. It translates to CASSAQVGRPEELFF.

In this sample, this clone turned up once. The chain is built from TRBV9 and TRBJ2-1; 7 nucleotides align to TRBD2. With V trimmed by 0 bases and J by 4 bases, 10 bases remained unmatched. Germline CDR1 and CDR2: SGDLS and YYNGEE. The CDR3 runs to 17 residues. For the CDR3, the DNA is TGTGCCAGCAGCGTAGAAGGTCCAGCGGGGAAATACAATGAGCAGTTCTTC. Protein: CASSVEGPAGKYNEQFF.

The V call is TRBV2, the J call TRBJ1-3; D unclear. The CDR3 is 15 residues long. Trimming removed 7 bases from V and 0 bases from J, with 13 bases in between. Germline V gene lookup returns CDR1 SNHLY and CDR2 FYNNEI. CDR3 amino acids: CASNFLESSGNTIYF. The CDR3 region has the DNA TGTGCCAGCAACTTTCTAGAGAGCTCTGGAAACACCATATATTTT. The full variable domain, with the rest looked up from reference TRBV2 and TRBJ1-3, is EPEVTQTPSHQVTQMGQEVILRCVPISNHLYFYWYRQILGQKVEFLVSFYNNEISEKSEIFDDQFSVERPDGSNFTLKIRSTKLEDSAMYFCASNFLESSGNTIYFGEGSWLTVV.

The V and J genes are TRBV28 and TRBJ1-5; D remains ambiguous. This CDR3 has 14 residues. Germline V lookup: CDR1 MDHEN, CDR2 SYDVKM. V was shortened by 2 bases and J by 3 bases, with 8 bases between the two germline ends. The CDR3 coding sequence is TGTGCCAGCAGTTTAGTCCAGAACAATCAGCCCCAGCATTTT. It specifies CASSLVQNNQPQHF.

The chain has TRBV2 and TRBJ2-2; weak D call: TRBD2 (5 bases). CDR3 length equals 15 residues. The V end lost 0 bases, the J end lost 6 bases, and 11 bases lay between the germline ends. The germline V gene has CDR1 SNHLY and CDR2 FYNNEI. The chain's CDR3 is CASSEALRGSGELFF. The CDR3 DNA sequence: TGTGCCAGCAGTGAAGCGCTTCGGGGATCCGGGGAGCTGTTTTTT.

The CDR3: CASSSNLGLAGVEQYF. The CDR3, as DNA: TGTGCCAGCAGCTCCAACCTGGGACTAGCGGGAGTGGAGCAGTACTTC. The chain recombines TRBV13 with TRBJ2-7, with 14 nucleotides matching TRBD2. The CDR3 contains 16 residues. With V trimmed by 4 bases and J by 7 bases, 9 bases remained unmatched. CDR1 is PRHDT and CDR2 is FYEKMQ in the germline V gene (reference sequence). The whole variable domain, remainder taken from reference TRBV13 and TRBJ2-7, is AAGVIQSPRHLIKEKRETATLKCYPIPRHDTVYWYQQGPGQDPQFLISFYEKMQSDKGSIPDRFSAQQFSDYHSELNMSSLELGDSALYFCASSSNLGLAGVEQYFGPGTRLTVT.

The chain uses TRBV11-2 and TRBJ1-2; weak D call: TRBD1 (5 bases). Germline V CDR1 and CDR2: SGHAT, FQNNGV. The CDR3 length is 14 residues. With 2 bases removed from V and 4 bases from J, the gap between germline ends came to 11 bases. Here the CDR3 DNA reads TGTGCCAGCAGCTTATCTGACACAGGCTATGGCTACACCTTC. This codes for CASSLSDTGYGYTF. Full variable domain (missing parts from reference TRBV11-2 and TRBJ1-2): EAGVAQSPRYKIIEKRQSVAFWCNPISGHATLYWYQQILGQGPKLLIQFQNNGVVDDSQLPKDRFSAERLKGVDSTLKIQPAKLEDSAVYLCASSLSDTGYGYTFGSGTRLTVV.

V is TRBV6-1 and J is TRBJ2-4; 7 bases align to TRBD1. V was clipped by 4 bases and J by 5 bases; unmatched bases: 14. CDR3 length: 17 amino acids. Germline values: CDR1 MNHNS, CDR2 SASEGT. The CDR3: CASSAFAGPGGENIQYF. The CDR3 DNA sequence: TGTGCCAGCAGTGCCTTTGCTGGGCCAGGGGGTGAAAACATTCAGTACTTC.

DNA for the CDR3: TGTGCCAGCAGTAACGGGGGAGATACGCAGTATTTT. This codes for CASSNGGDTQYF. This chain uses TRBV6-5 with TRBJ2-3, with TRBD2 as a possible D gene (6 bases). V dropped 5 bases and J dropped 5 bases, with 8 bases sitting between them. The CDR3 length is 12 residues. Germline V gene data show CDR1 as MNHEY and CDR2 as SVGAGI.

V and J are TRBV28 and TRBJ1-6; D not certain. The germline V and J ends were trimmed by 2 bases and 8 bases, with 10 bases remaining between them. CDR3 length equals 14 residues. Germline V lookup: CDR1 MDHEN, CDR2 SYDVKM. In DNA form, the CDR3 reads TGTGCCAGCAGTTTAGAGGGAAATGATTCACCCCTCCACTTT. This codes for CASSLEGNDSPLHF. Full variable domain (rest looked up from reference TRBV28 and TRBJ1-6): DVKVTQSSRYLVKRTGEKVFLECVQDMDHENMFWYRQDPGLGLRLIYFSYDVKMKEKGDIPEGYSVSREKKERFSLILESASTNQTSMYLCASSLEGNDSPLHFGNGTRLTVT.

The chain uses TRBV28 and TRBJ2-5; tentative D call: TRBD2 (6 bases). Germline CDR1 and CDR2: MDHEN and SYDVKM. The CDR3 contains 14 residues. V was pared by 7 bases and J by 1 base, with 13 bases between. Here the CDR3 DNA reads TGTGCCAGCACCCTCTCGGGAGTCCAAGAGACCCAGTACTTC. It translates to CASTLSGVQETQYF.

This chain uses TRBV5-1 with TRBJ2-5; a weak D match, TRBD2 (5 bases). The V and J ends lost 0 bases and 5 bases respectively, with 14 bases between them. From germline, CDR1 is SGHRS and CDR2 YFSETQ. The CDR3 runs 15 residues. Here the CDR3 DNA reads TGCGCCAGCAGCTTGGCCACGGGGAAGTTGGAGACCCAGTACTTC. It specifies CASSLATGKLETQYF.

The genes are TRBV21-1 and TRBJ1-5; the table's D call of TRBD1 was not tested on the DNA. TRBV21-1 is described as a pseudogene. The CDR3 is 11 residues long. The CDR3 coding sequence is TGTGCCAGCGGACAGGGGCAGCCCCAGCATTTT. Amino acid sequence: CASGQGQPQHF.

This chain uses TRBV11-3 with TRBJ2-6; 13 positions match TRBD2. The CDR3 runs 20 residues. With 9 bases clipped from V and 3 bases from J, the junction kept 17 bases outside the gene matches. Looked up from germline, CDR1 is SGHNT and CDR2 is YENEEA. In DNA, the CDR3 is TGTGCCAGGGTAACTTGCTGGACTAGCGGGAGTTTTGGTGGGGCCAACGTCCTGACTTTC. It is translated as CARVTCWTSGSFGGANVLTF.

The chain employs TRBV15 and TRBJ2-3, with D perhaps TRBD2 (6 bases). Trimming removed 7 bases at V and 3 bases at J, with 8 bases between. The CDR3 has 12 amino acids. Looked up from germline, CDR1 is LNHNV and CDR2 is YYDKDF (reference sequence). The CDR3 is CATNAGTDTQYF. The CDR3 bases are TGTGCCACCAACGCGGGAACAGATACGCAGTATTTT.

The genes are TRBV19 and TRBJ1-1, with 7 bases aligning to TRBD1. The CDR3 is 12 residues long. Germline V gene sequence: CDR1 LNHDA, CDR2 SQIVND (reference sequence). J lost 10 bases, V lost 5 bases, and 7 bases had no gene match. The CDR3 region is CASSPQGQRAFF. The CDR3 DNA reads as TGTGCCAGTAGTCCCCAGGGACAGAGAGCTTTCTTT.

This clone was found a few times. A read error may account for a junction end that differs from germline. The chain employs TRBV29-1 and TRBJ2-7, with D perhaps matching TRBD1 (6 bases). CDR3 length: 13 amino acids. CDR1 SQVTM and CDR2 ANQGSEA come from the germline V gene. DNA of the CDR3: TGCAGCGTTGGCAACCGGCAGGGGACGGAGGTAGAGTTC. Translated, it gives CSVGNRQGTEVEF.

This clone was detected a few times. The CDR3 DNA reads as TGCGCCAGCAGCCAAACCCCGACGGGGAGCCAGTACTTC. It specifies CASSQTPTGSQYF. The chain recombines TRBV4-1 with TRBJ2-5; D might be TRBD2 (5 bases). CDR1 is MGHRA, CDR2 YSYEKL, per germline. CDR3 length: 13 amino acids. V lost 2 bases to trimming and J lost 10 bases, with 14 bases between them.

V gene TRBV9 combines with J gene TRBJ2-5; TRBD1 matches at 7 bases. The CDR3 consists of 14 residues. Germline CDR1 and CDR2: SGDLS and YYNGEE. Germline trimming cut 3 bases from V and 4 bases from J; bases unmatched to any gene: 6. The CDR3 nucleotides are TGTGCCAGCAGCGCAGACAGGGTCAGAGAGACCCAGTACTTC. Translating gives CASSADRVRETQYF.

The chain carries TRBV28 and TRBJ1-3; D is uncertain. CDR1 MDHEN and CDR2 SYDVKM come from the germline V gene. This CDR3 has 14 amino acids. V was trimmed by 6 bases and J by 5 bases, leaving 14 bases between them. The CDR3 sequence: CASSRSPGRNTIYF. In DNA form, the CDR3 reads TGTGCCAGCAGCCGCTCCCCGGGGAGAAACACCATATATTTT.

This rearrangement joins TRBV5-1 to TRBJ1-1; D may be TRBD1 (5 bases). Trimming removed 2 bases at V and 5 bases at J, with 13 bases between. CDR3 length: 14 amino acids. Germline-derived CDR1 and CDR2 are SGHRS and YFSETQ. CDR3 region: CASSFRSGGTEAFF. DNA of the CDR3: TGCGCCAGCAGCTTTCGGAGCGGGGGAACTGAAGCTTTCTTT.

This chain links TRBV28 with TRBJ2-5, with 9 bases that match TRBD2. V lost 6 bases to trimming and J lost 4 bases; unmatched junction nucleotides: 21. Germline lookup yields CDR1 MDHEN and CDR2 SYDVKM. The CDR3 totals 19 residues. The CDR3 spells CASRLSNWAGGPVGETQYF. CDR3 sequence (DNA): TGTGCCAGCAGACTGTCAAACTGGGCGGGAGGGCCGGTTGGAGAGACCCAGTACTTC.